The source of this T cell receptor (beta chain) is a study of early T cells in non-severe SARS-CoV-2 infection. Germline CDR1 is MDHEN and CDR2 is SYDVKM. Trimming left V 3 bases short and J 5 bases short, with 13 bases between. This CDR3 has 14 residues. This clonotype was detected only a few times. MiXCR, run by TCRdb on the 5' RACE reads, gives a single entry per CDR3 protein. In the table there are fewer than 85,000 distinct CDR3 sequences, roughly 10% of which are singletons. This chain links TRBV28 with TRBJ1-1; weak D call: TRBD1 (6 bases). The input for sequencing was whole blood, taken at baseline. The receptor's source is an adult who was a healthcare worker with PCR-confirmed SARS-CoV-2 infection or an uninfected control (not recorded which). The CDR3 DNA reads TGTGCCAGCAGTTTTAACAGGGATTGGACTGAAGCTTTCTTT. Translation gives CASSFNRDWTEAFF.